This passage covers 18 T cell receptor beta chains from one sample sequenced in a study of blood T cell repertoires in COVID-19. TCRdb keeps only in-frame clones here, not all; method: immunoSEQ multiplex PCR. The sample lists approximately 140,000 clones, about 83% occurring once. The sequencing sample was made of peripheral blood. These receptors were obtained from a human donor in a cohort sampled during active COVID-19.

The chain combines TRBV6-6 with TRBJ1-1, with TRBD1 identical over 7 bases. Losses at the gene ends were 5 bases for V and 0 bases for J; bases not matched to a gene: 15. Germline loops: CDR1 MNHNY, CDR2 SVGAGI (reference sequence). The CDR3 is 18 amino acids. The chain's CDR3 is CASSHQGVPGGMNTEAFF. The CDR3 DNA sequence: TGTGCCAGCAGTCATCAGGGGGTCCCCGGGGGCATGAACACTGAAGCTTTCTTT.

CDR3 nucleotides: TGTGCCAGCAGCTTAGCCCCGGGGGGCCAGCCCCAGCATTTT. It yields the protein CASSLAPGGQPQHF. The genes are TRBV5-6 and TRBJ1-5, with D possibly being TRBD1 (6 bases). This CDR3 region has 14 residues. In germline, CDR1 is SGHDT, CDR2 YYEEEE. Trimming stripped 2 bases from V and 7 bases from J, with 13 bases between.

This clone was observed a single time. J is TRBJ2-7 and V is TRBV2; the match to TRBD1 covers 8 bases. Trimming removed 6 bases from V and 7 bases from J; junction bases left unmatched: 8. Looked up from germline, CDR1 is SNHLY and CDR2 is FYNNEI. The CDR3 extends over 13 amino acids. The CDR3 loop reads CASRSDRGDEQYF. CDR3 DNA sequence: TGTGCCAGCAGAAGCGACAGGGGAGATGAGCAGTACTTC.

In its sample, this clone was seen a few times. V and J are TRBV10-3 and TRBJ1-5, with a tentative D call TRBD1 (6 bases). Germline V gene lookup returns CDR1 ENHRY and CDR2 SYGVKD. This CDR3 region has 16 residues. V was pared by 0 bases and J by 6 bases, with 15 bases between. CDR3 nucleotide sequence: TGTGCCATCAGTGAGTCCGGGACCCCCAGGGGTCAGCCCCAGCATTTT. Translated: CAISESGTPRGQPQHF.

The chain combines TRBV7-9 with TRBJ1-1; TRBD1 aligns across 9 bases. Germline V CDR1 and CDR2: SEHNR, FQNEAQ (reference sequence). The V segment lost 5 bases and the J segment 5 bases; nucleotides outside the gene matches: 6. This CDR3 has 14 amino acids. CDR3 protein: CASSTTGGRTEAFF. CDR3 in DNA: TGTGCCAGCAGCACGACAGGGGGAAGAACTGAAGCTTTCTTT.

V is TRBV6-5 and J is TRBJ2-7; 8 positions match TRBD1. Trimming removed 6 bases from V and 2 bases from J; junction bases left unmatched: 3. The V gene's germline CDR1 is MNHEY and CDR2 SVGAGI. The CDR3 length is 13 residues. CDR3 sequence reads: CASRDRGTYEQYF. As DNA, the CDR3 is TGTGCCAGCAGAGACAGGGGAACCTACGAGCAGTACTTC.

CDR3 protein: CASSLPGGEGYTF. The CDR3 DNA follows: TGTGCCAGCAGTTTACCAGGGGGCGAGGGCTACACCTTC. J is TRBJ1-2 and V is TRBV28; TRBD1 agrees at 8 bases. V shed 2 bases, J shed 8 bases, and the junction held 4 bases outside the gene matches. Germline V gene lookup returns CDR1 MDHEN and CDR2 SYDVKM. CDR3 size: 13 residues.

This rearrangement joins TRBV6-2 or TRBV6-3 to TRBJ2-5; tentatively, D is TRBD2 (6 bases). The germline V gene encodes CDR1 MNHEY and CDR2 SVGEGT. The CDR3 is made up of 15 amino acids. The V gene lost 5 bases and the J gene lost 4 bases, with 17 bases spanning the gap. The CDR3 sequence: CASSARWGVGETQYF. In DNA form, the CDR3 reads TGTGCCAGCAGTGCTAGATGGGGGGTAGGAGAGACCCAGTACTTC.

This chain uses TRBV7-2 with TRBJ2-5; perhaps TRBD1 as D (6 bases). Germline-derived CDR1 and CDR2 are SGHTA and FQGNSA. The CDR3 loop spans 13 amino acids. V was trimmed by 1 base and J by 5 bases, leaving 8 bases between them. The CDR3 nucleotides read TGTGCCAGCAGCTTAGACAGGGATGAGACCCAGTACTTC. It is translated as CASSLDRDETQYF.

This chain joins TRBV11-3 and TRBJ1-1; D call uncertain. Trimming shortened V by 4 bases and J by 4 bases, and 10 bases separated the two germline ends. The germline V gene has CDR1 SGHNT and CDR2 YENEEA. CDR3 length equals 13 residues. The CDR3 is CASSSLPGTEAFF. The CDR3 bases are TGTGCCAGCAGCTCCCTCCCCGGCACTGAAGCTTTCTTT.

J is TRBJ2-3 and V is TRBV19; D is perhaps TRBD2 (6 bases). Germline-derived CDR1 and CDR2 are LNHDA and SQIVND (reference sequence). CDR3 size: 11 residues. V was cut by 6 bases and J by 8 bases, with 9 bases left in between. CDR3 residues: CASRRGGTQYF. The CDR3 nucleotides are TGTGCCAGTAGGCGGGGCGGTACGCAGTATTTT.

This clone was observed a single time. The chain couples TRBV2 to TRBJ2-1, with 7 bases fitting TRBD2. CDR3 size: 15 residues. V gave up 1 base and J gave up 10 bases; unmatched junction bases: 10. Per the germline V gene, CDR1 is SNHLY and CDR2 is FYNNEI. The CDR3 sequence: CASSEGFGTTPEQFF. CDR3 DNA: TGTGCCAGCAGTGAAGGTTTCGGGACTACCCCCGAGCAGTTCTTC.

The chain joins TRBV6-5 to TRBJ2-1; 13 bases are a match to TRBD2. The ends lost 7 bases at V and 6 bases at J; junction bases unmatched: 6. This CDR3 is 15 amino acids long. Germline V CDR1 and CDR2: MNHEY, SVGAGI. CDR3 protein: CASNTGLAGANEQFF. CDR3 nucleotides: TGTGCCAGCAATACCGGACTAGCGGGAGCCAATGAGCAGTTCTTC.

This chain uses TRBV7-2 with TRBJ1-2; 7 nucleotides agree with TRBD1. Germline V gene sequence: CDR1 SGHTA, CDR2 FQGNSA. Unmatched junction bases numbered 8, after V lost 4 bases and J lost 3 bases. CDR3 length: 15 residues. The CDR3 DNA reads as TGTGCCAGCAGCTCCAGCAACAGGGGTGACTATGGCTACACCTTC. Translation: CASSSSNRGDYGYTF.

The chain uses TRBV5-1 and TRBJ2-7; weak D call: TRBD1 (6 bases). The length of the CDR3 is 15 residues. Trimming removed 2 bases from V and 2 bases from J, with 14 bases in between. Germline loops: CDR1 SGHRS, CDR2 YFSETQ. The chain's CDR3 is CASSFQGQGAYEQYF. CDR3 DNA: TGCGCCAGCAGCTTCCAGGGGCAGGGAGCCTACGAGCAGTACTTC.

This clone was found once. The genes are TRBV4-3 and TRBJ2-3; D is unresolved. The V end lost 4 bases, the J end lost 2 bases, and 7 bases lay between the germline ends. Germline V gene sequence: CDR1 LGHNA, CDR2 YSLEER. CDR3 length: 13 residues. As DNA, the CDR3 is TGCGCCAGCAGCCTTCAGGTCACAGATACGCAGTATTTT. It yields the protein CASSLQVTDTQYF.

This chain uses TRBV27 with TRBJ1-2; maybe TRBD1 (5 bases). CDR1 and CDR2 from the germline V gene are MNHEY and SMNVEV (reference sequence). Deletions cut 4 bases from V and 6 bases from J, with 15 bases between. The length of the CDR3 is 14 residues. CDR3 residues: CASSSPDSLNGYTF. The CDR3, as DNA: TGTGCCAGCAGTTCCCCCGACAGCTTAAATGGCTACACCTTC.

CDR3 nucleotide sequence: TGTGCCATCAGGGGACAGGGGGAAGCCGGGGAGCTGTTTTTT. Translated, it gives CAIRGQGEAGELFF. The rearrangement joins TRBV10-3 to TRBJ2-2, with 11 bases that match TRBD1. The CDR3 totals 14 residues. Germline CDR1 reads ENHRY; CDR2 reads SYGVKD. V was pared by 6 bases and J by 6 bases, with 3 bases of the junction left unmatched.